The TCR beta chain under discussion was sequenced for a study of Ad26.COV2.S vaccination and SARS-CoV-2 variants. Turning to the study itself: Sample donor was a member of the COV1001 Ad26.COV2.S trial arm.

The CDR3 runs 15 residues. The germline V gene has CDR1 LNHDA and CDR2 SQIVND (reference sequence). V gave up 4 bases and J gave up 3 bases; unmatched junction bases: 4. Study-level points and caveats: Spike-specific TCR breadth ran higher among vaccine recipients than placebo recipients. The study found similar non-spike TCR breadth in vaccine and placebo recipients.

The treatment here: about 20 received Ad26.COV2.S at low or high dose, single or two shots; about 5 received placebo; per-sample allocation not given. Sampling occurred on day 63 after the first vaccine or placebo injection. Produced via immunoSEQ multiplex PCR; TCRdb's table is partial and in-frame only. The profile shows 350,000 to 450,000 clones, about nine tenths of them singletons. To note about this clone: The antigen is undetermined.

The source material was peripheral blood, sampled in a trial of Ad26.COV2.S vaccine versus placebo. This chain connects TRBV19 to TRBJ1-4, with TRBD1 identical over 8 bases. The sequence was collected from a person aged 18 to 65 who received the Ad26.COV2.S COVID-19 vaccine or a placebo. CDR3 in amino acids: CASSTPGGPNEKLFF. The CDR3 DNA sequence: TGTGCCAGTAGTACTCCAGGGGGCCCTAATGAAAAACTGTTTTTT.